Given below is one T cell receptor (beta chain) in context. Its antigen has not been determined. With a much larger clone just one base away, this may be a read error. This likely comes from a read error, as the CDR3 has no conserved phenylalanine or tryptophan at its end. The TCR beta CDR3 regions were amplified from the RNA transcripts. For the first round of RT-PCR on the TCR CDR3, the HTBI primer set was used together with the Qiagen OneStep RT-PCR kit. Libraries were constructed in a second round of multiplex PCR, after which size selection and purification were performed. Paired-end sequencing of the libraries was performed with 100 bp reads on an Illumina HiSeq2000. Per the authors' processing: SOAPnuke was used to process the raw data, removing reads that contained adapters or uncalled bases, had a mean Phred below 15, or lacked an exact match to the constant primer or identifier. COPE v1.2.5 was used to merge the high-quality paired reads, and each unique nucleotide sequence was defined as a clonotype. Clonotypes were aligned to IMGT TRBV, TRBD and TRBJ reference segments using MiTCR v1.1. Only V-J combinations with frequency above 0.0001, covering about 99% of repertoires, were analysed. A TCS score was defined as the ratio of F50 (clonal expansion) to E x V (chaos), with BLOSUM62-based TCRdist applied between CDR3 peptides within each V-J. Welch's t-statistics and random forest reduced 500 to 550 V-J features to roughly 13, which were used in a naive Bayes classifier (R e1071). TCRdb reran the public reads through fastp at Q25 and MiXCR, keeping productive beta chains. For every CDR3 protein sequence, its rows merge into one entry that carries the most common genes and DNA. The V and J calls come from TCRdb's annotation, not from the publication. Within this sample are hundreds of thousands of distinct CDR3 sequences, with 46% of them counted one time only. Together, the top ten hold approximately 8.2% of the sample.

Stable Graves' hyperthyroidism was defined as the absence of progression to ophthalmopathy over 18 months of follow-up. Hyperthyroidism patients were aged 18 to 65 years and newly diagnosed, with disease duration of less than 2 months. The study excluded patients with uncontrolled infections, other autoimmune diseases, pregnancy or lactation. Diagnoses were established on the basis of clinical symptoms, serum thyroxine and TRAb, thyroid ultrasound, and orbital computed tomography. Total RNA was extracted using Trizol reagent, and RNA quality was assessed on an Agilent 2100 Bioanalyzer. This sample stems from a study of T cells in Graves' hyperthyroidism and ophthalmopathy (dated by TCRdb to between 2017 and 2020). Study-level background: To identify TCR V-J signatures that set the groups apart, the researchers used a discovery cohort of more than 95 patients, made up of 40 to 45 with Graves' ophthalmopathy and 57 with stable Graves' hyperthyroidism. Whether ophthalmopathy could be predicted prospectively was tested in an independent validation cohort made up of roughly 20 hyperthyroidism patients plus 17 patients who later progressed to ophthalmopathy. The approximately 100 discovery patients were randomly divided into training and test sets at a 7:3 ratio. In addition, the study compared T-cell repertoires in thyroid tissue and in blood from about 6 Graves' hyperthyroidism patients. After blood sampling, hyperthyroidism patients were treated with methimazole at a starting dose of 30 mg daily, and ophthalmopathy patients were treated with high-dose intravenous methylprednisolone. According to the paper, TCR Vbeta CDR3 sequencing was carried out on 135 peripheral blood samples, which came from 40 to 45 ophthalmopathy, 75 or so hyperthyroidism and roughly 17 progressor patients. Study-wide findings and limitations: No statistical method was used to set the sample size in advance, and investigators knew the group allocation. A model built on a 13 V-J signature distinguished ophthalmopathy from stable hyperthyroidism, reaching 87.88% sensitivity and around 81% specificity in cross-validation and 80%/75% in testing. In validation, the model predicted progression to ophthalmopathy with about 71% sensitivity and 72% to 85% specificity, a median of 6.5 months before onset. Blood samples also contained most of the expanded thyroid clonotypes (frequency above 0.001), which suggests that blood repertoires may reflect thyroid immune responses.

CDR1 and CDR2, per the germline V gene, are SNHLY and FYNNEI. The CDR3 is made up of 15 amino acids, end residues included. The CDR3 DNA has 45 bases and is translated from base 1. Cut back by 6 bases and 0 bases, the V and J ends lie 11 bases apart. The sequence came from a woman aged 18-29 years with Graves' hyperthyroidism. Donor details come from another sample of the same person, matched by shared clones. This sequence uses TRBV2 and TRBJ2-2; TRBD2 is a possible D gene, resting on 5 matching bases. Input material: peripheral blood or thyroid tissue (not recorded which). The CDR3 here reads CASSESGANTGELFS. The DNA reads TGTGCCAGCAGCGAGAGCGGAGCGAACACCGGGGAGCTGTTTTCT.